This is a list of T cell receptor beta chains from one sample in a study of cytomegalovirus exposure and HLA in healthy donors. The table came from immunoSEQ multiplex PCR; TCRdb's copy has only in-frame clones and leaves some out. The sample shows 120,000 or so clones, more than 60% of them seen only once. Sequencing was carried out using PBMCs. Receptor source: a man aged 30 to 45 in good health and CMV-seronegative. The CDR3 runs from the conserved cysteine through the conserved F or W. The D gene is left open where the match is weak. Size is omitted from some rows. Given values are once, few, many or a class for expanded clones.

size,J,length,D,V,CDR3,DNA
.,TRBJ1-2,14,.,TRBV7-2,CASSSGQIGSGYTF,TGTGCCAGCAGCTCTGGACAGATAGGCTCTGGCTACACCTTC
.,TRBJ1-4,15,TRBD1,TRBV11-2,CASSFSGQEREKLFF,TGTGCCAGCAGCTTTTCGGGACAGGAACGTGAAAAACTGTTTTTT
.,TRBJ1-1,12,.,TRBV30,CAVTPAARVAFF,TGTGCCGTAACCCCAGCCGCCAGGGTCGCTTTCTTT
.,TRBJ2-3,13,TRBD1,TRBV6-5,CASRSAGGDTQYF,TGTGCCAGCAGGAGTGCAGGGGGAGATACGCAGTATTTT
.,TRBJ2-1,15,TRBD2,TRBV19,CASSIVAGGDNEQFF,TGTGCCAGTAGTATAGTAGCGGGGGGGGACAATGAGCAGTTCTTC
.,TRBJ1-1,14,.,TRBV19,CASSPRVRGTEAFF,TGTGCCAGTAGTCCCCGGGTCCGAGGAACTGAAGCTTTCTTT
.,TRBJ2-2,18,.,TRBV15,CATSRGPPQGTNTGELFF,TGTGCCACCAGCAGAGGCCCACCCCAGGGTACGAACACCGGGGAGCTGTTTTTT
few,TRBJ2-5,15,TRBD2,TRBV7-6,CASSPRGGFTETQYF,TGTGCCAGCAGCCCCCGGGGGGGCTTTACTGAAACCCAGTACTTC
.,TRBJ2-4,16,TRBD2,TRBV13,CASSRRLAGDKNIQYF,TGTGCCAGCAGCCGCCGACTAGCGGGAGACAAAAACATTCAGTACTTC
.,TRBJ2-3,17,TRBD2,TRBV4-3,CASSQKPSGGAVDTQYF,TGCGCCAGCAGCCAAAAGCCGAGCGGGGGGGCCGTAGATACGCAGTATTTT
.,TRBJ2-7,14,TRBD1,TRBV11-3,CASSGGTGAYEQYF,TGTGCCAGCAGCGGGGGGACAGGAGCCTACGAGCAGTACTTC
.,TRBJ2-2,15,.,TRBV28,CASSLSGANTGELFF,TGTGCCAGCAGTTTAAGCGGAGCGAACACCGGGGAGCTGTTTTTT
.,TRBJ2-1,12,.,TRBV5-8,CASSPTHNEQFF,TGTGCCAGCAGCCCGACTCACAATGAGCAGTTCTTC
few,TRBJ1-5,15,TRBD1,TRBV29-1,CSVVFTGGSNQPQHF,TGCAGCGTCGTTTTTACAGGGGGGAGCAATCAGCCCCAGCATTTT
.,TRBJ2-7,15,TRBD1,TRBV7-9,CASSLPGQGFYEQYF,TGTGCCAGCAGCTTACCGGGACAGGGTTTCTACGAGCAGTACTTC
.,TRBJ1-5,15,TRBD1,TRBV5-1,CASSFEGARNQPQHF,TGCGCCAGCAGCTTCGAGGGGGCTCGCAATCAGCCCCAGCATTTT
.,TRBJ1-6,14,.,TRBV30,CACNSEGNNSPLHF,TGTGCCTGCAACTCTGAGGGAAATAATTCACCCCTCCACTTT
.,TRBJ1-1,16,TRBD1,TRBV4-2,CASRDTGGGGFTEAFF,TGTGCCAGCAGAGACACAGGGGGCGGGGGGTTCACTGAAGCTTTCTTT
.,TRBJ2-3,11,.,TRBV7-9,CASSPMDTQYF,TGTGCCAGCAGCCCCATGGATACGCAGTATTTT
.,TRBJ2-7,16,.,TRBV7-9,CASSLGPQQANYEQYF,TGTGCCAGCAGCTTAGGCCCCCAGCAGGCAAACTACGAGCAGTACTTC
.,TRBJ1-2,14,.,TRBV5-1,CASSAAPSNYGYTF,TGCGCCAGCAGCGCGGCCCCTTCGAACTATGGCTACACCTTC
.,TRBJ2-1,12,.,TRBV6-4,CASSDSGHEQFF,TGTGCCAGCAGTGACAGCGGGCATGAGCAGTTCTTC
.,TRBJ2-7,14,TRBD2,TRBV19,CASSIDRGRYEQYF,TGTGCCAGTAGTATAGATCGCGGGAGGTACGAGCAGTACTTC
.,TRBJ2-5,15,.,TRBV7-6,CASSLGVGASETQYF,TGTGCCAGCAGCTTAGGGGTGGGGGCATCAGAGACCCAGTACTTC
.,TRBJ1-2,16,.,TRBV11-2,CASSLDFIRQHYGYTF,TGTGCCAGCAGCTTAGATTTTATTCGACAGCACTATGGCTACACCTTC
few,TRBJ1-1,15,.,TRBV15,CATSSPYDSPTEAFF,TGTGCCACCAGCAGTCCCTACGACAGTCCTACTGAAGCTTTCTTT
.,TRBJ2-2,16,.,TRBV6-5,CASSYSPFAGAGELFF,TGTGCCAGCAGTTACTCGCCTTTTGCAGGGGCCGGGGAGCTGTTTTTT
once,TRBJ2-1,18,TRBD2,TRBV27,CASSLLAGGPKGYNEQFF,TGTGCCAGCAGTTTATTAGCGGGGGGGCCTAAAGGGTACAATGAGCAGTTCTTC
.,TRBJ1-4,15,TRBD1,TRBV30,CAWSFRTGGFEKLFF,TGTGCCTGGAGTTTCCGGACAGGGGGCTTTGAAAAACTGTTTTTT
.,TRBJ1-2,15,TRBD1,TRBV15,CATSNPGGASYGYTF,TGTGCCACCAGCAATCCAGGGGGCGCCTCCTATGGCTACACCTTC
.,TRBJ1-5,17,.,TRBV7-2,CASSSNPTGWGNQPQHF,TGTGCCAGCAGCTCAAATCCTACAGGGTGGGGCAATCAGCCCCAGCATTTT
.,TRBJ1-2,15,.,TRBV28,CASSPGPGLNYGYTF,TGTGCCAGCAGCCCCGGGCCAGGACTTAACTATGGCTACACCTTC
.,TRBJ2-3,14,.,TRBV27,CASRIGLDTDTQYF,TGTGCCAGCAGGATCGGACTCGACACAGATACGCAGTATTTT
.,TRBJ1-6,16,TRBD1,TRBV7-8,CASNLYRGSYNSPLHF,TGTGCCAGCAACCTGTACAGGGGATCCTATAATTCGCCCCTCCACTTT
once,TRBJ2-2,16,TRBD2,TRBV5-1,CASSPTSGGFTGELFF,TGCGCCAGCAGCCCCACTAGCGGGGGGTTCACCGGGGAGCTGTTTTTT
.,TRBJ2-3,16,TRBD1,TRBV9,CASSLEGTALTDTQYF,TGTGCCAGCAGCCTAGAGGGGACAGCTCTCACAGATACGCAGTATTTT
.,TRBJ1-6,16,.,TRBV5-5,CASSLKPMMNNSPLRF,TGTGCCAGCAGCTTGAAACCTATGATGAATAATTCACCCCTCCGCTTT